This T cell receptor (beta chain) was sequenced in a study of T-cell reconstitution after alpha-beta-depleted transplantation in children. Study-level results: Reportedly, only several hundred clones from non-depleted graft cells drove alpha-beta T-cell counts at about two months. By one year post-transplant, T-cell counts and diversity largely arose from T cells that were newly produced. Surviving recipient T cells and intrathymic progenitors accounted for some patients' high TCRbeta diversity at day 60.

This CDR3 contains 11 residues. V was clipped by 5 bases and J by 13 bases, with 12 bases between them. Note on this clonotype: What it recognizes is unknown.

Using unique molecular identifiers, the investigators prepared the TCRbeta library. TCRdb re-called the PCR reads through MiXCR, storing one row per CDR3 protein. The sample includes about 510,000 distinct CDR3 sequences, about an eighth of them seen just once. Sequencing was performed on PBMCs, mostly from graft donor cells, taken 180 days after TCRalphabeta/CD19-depleted stem cell transplant. J is TRBJ2-1 and V is TRBV12-3 or TRBV12-4; D unclear. The clonotype comes from a female patient aged 2 to 10 who had a stem cell transplant for aplastic anemia, so the T cells may come from the graft donor. CDR3 bases: TGTGCCAGCAGTCTTTGGCCTCATCAGTTCTTC. This gives the protein CASSLWPHQFF.